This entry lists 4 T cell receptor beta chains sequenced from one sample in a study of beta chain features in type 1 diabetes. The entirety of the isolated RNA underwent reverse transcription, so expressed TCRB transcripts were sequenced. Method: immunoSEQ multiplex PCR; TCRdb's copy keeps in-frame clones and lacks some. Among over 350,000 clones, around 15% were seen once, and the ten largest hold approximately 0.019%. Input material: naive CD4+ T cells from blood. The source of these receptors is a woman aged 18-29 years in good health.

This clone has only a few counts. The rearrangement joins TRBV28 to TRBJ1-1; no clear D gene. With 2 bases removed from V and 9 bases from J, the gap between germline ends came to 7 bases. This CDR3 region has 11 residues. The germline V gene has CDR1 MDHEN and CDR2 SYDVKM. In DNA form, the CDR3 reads TGTGCCAGCAGTTTAACGGTAAAAGCTTTCTTT. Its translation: CASSLTVKAFF.

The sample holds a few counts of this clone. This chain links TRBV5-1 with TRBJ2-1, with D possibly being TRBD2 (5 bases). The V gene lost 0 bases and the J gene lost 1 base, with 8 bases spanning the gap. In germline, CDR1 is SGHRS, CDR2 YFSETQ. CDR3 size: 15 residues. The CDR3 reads CASSLVANSYNEQFF. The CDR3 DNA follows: TGCGCCAGCAGCTTGGTAGCGAATTCCTACAATGAGCAGTTCTTC.

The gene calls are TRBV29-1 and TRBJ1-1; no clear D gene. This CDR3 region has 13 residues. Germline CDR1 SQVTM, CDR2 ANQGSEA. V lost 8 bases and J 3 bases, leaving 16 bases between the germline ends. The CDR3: CSTSRGKDTEAFF. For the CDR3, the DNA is TGCAGCACATCGCGGGGTAAGGACACTGAAGCTTTCTTT.

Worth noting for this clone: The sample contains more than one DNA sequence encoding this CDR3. The CDR3: CAWSVTGGETQYF. The DNA for the CDR3 is TGTGCCTGGAGTGTAACAGGGGGAGAGACCCAGTACTTC. V gene TRBV30 combines with J gene TRBJ2-5; TRBD1 agrees at 8 bases. This CDR3 spans 13 amino acids. The V gene's germline CDR1 is GTSNPN and CDR2 SVGIG (reference sequence). The V segment lost 0 bases and the J segment 4 bases; nucleotides outside the gene matches: 1.